These 27 T cell receptor beta chains were all obtained from the same sample, sequenced in a study of a mutant IDH1 vaccine in newly diagnosed glioma. Sample time point: week 47, end of study. Each dose delivered 300 ug of mutant IDH1 20-mer peptide subcutaneously with imiquimod. The antigens these receptors bind are not known. Profiling relied on immunoSEQ multiplex PCR, and the TCRdb table lists in-frame clones only, not all of them. The sample lists about 56,000 clones, less than 80% occurring once. Sequencing used PBMCs, obtained from a glioma patient whose treatment included an IDH1 peptide vaccine. These receptors were collected from a man between 50 and 59 years old with glioma.

The V gene is TRBV15, the J gene TRBJ1-4, with a tentative D call TRBD1 (6 bases). The germline gives CDR1 LNHNV, CDR2 YYDKDF (reference sequence). Trimming took 2 bases from V and 4 from J, leaving 11 bases between them. There are 15 residues in the CDR3. This CDR3 is CATSRSWTVNEKLFF. In nucleotides, the CDR3 is TGTGCCACCAGCAGATCCTGGACAGTTAATGAAAAACTGTTTTTT.

This chain links TRBV29-1 with TRBJ2-5; 7 nucleotides match TRBD2. With 7 bases clipped from V and 4 bases from J, the junction kept 12 bases outside the gene matches. The CDR3 length is 14 residues. From germline, CDR1 is SQVTM and CDR2 ANQGSEA. In DNA, the CDR3 is TGCAGCGCCATGGGCAGCACGGGGGGAGAGACCCAGTACTTC. This gives the protein CSAMGSTGGETQYF.

The chain has TRBV4-1 and TRBJ2-2, with D perhaps assigned TRBD1 or TRBD2 (5 bases each). The length of the CDR3 is 15 residues. The germline V and J ends were trimmed by 2 bases and 4 bases, with 11 bases remaining between them. In germline, CDR1 is MGHRA, CDR2 YSYEKL. This CDR3 is CASSQYTGGTGELFF. In nucleotides, the CDR3 is TGCGCCAGCAGCCAATATACAGGAGGCACCGGGGAGCTGTTTTTT.

The V call is TRBV18, the J call TRBJ1-2; TRBD1 matches at 8 bases. This CDR3 region has 13 residues. The V gene's germline CDR1 is KGHSH and CDR2 LQKENI. After removal of 3 bases from V and 10 bases from J, the junction contained 7 bases not matched to a gene. The CDR3 region is CASSPDRAAVYTF. The CDR3 coding sequence is TGTGCCAGCTCACCGGACAGGGCGGCCGTCTACACCTTC.

This rearrangement joins TRBV6-5 to TRBJ2-3; D not certain. The CDR3 covers 11 residues. V was clipped by 2 bases and J by 5 bases, with 2 bases between them. CDR1 is MNHEY, CDR2 SVGAGI, per germline. The CDR3 nucleotides read TGTGCCAGCAGTTACGGAGATACGCAGTATTTT. It specifies CASSYGDTQYF.

DNA of the CDR3: TGTGCCTGGAGGGGCACTGAAGCTTTCTTT. Protein: CAWRGTEAFF. V usage is TRBV30 and J usage is TRBJ1-1; D is undetermined. Germline loops: CDR1 GTSNPN, CDR2 SVGIG (reference sequence). The CDR3 extends over 10 amino acids. The V end was cut by 3 bases, the J end by 4 bases, with 3 bases between.

The chain is built from TRBV15 and TRBJ2-7; perhaps TRBD2 as D (5 bases). Germline assignment: CDR1 LNHNV and CDR2 YYDKDF (reference sequence). The CDR3 totals 15 residues. The ends were cut back, 0 bases at V and 4 bases at J, with 13 bases in the middle. The DNA for the CDR3 is TGTGCCACCAGCAGAGATTTTCTCACTAGGTACGAGCAGTACTTC. Translated: CATSRDFLTRYEQYF.

This clone is a singleton in its sample. The rearrangement links TRBV7-2 to TRBJ1-1; D perhaps matches TRBD1 (6 bases). The CDR3 totals 17 residues. Germline V gene lookup returns CDR1 SGHTA and CDR2 FQGNSA. Trimming removed 3 bases at V and 0 bases at J, with 17 bases between. CDR3 nucleotide sequence: TGTGCCAGCAGCTTTTGGGTTAGGAGGGACATGAACACTGAAGCTTTCTTT. As protein: CASSFWVRRDMNTEAFF.

This clone was seen just once. The genes are TRBV5-1 and TRBJ2-2; TRBD1 is a possible D gene (6 bases). Looked up from germline, CDR1 is SGHRS and CDR2 is YFSETQ. This CDR3 has 17 residues. Deletions cut 0 bases from V and 2 bases from J, with 14 bases between. CDR3 in DNA: TGCGCCAGCAGCTTGGAAGGGCAGGGGCCTAACACCGGGGAGCTGTTTTTT. It translates to CASSLEGQGPNTGELFF.

The chain is built from TRBV2 and TRBJ2-7; 9 positions match TRBD1. With 5 bases clipped from V and 13 bases from J, the junction kept 6 bases outside the gene matches. The CDR3 length is 11 residues. Germline CDR1 reads SNHLY; CDR2 reads FYNNEI. CDR3 amino acids: CASSYTGGPYF. Written as DNA, the CDR3 is TGTGCCAGCAGTTATACAGGGGGCCCATACTTC. Complete variable domain (other parts from reference TRBV2 and TRBJ2-7): EPEVTQTPSHQVTQMGQEVILRCVPISNHLYFYWYRQILGQKVEFLVSFYNNEISEKSEIFDDQFSVERPDGSNFTLKIRSTKLEDSAMYFCASSYTGGPYFGPGTRLTVT.

This sequence joins TRBV29-1 and TRBJ2-5; D may correspond to TRBD1 or TRBD2 (5 bases each). The germline V and J ends were trimmed by 7 bases and 4 bases, with 19 bases remaining between them. The length of the CDR3 is 14 residues. Germline CDR1 reads SQVTM; CDR2 reads ANQGSEA. The CDR3: CSASGDQRGETQYF. The CDR3, as DNA: TGCAGCGCCAGCGGTGACCAGAGGGGAGAGACCCAGTACTTC.

For this clone: One end of the junction does not line up with germline, which may come from a read error. CDR3 in amino acids: CASILAGATGTQYF. The DNA for the CDR3 is TGTGCCAGCATTTTAGCGGGCGCCACCGGGACCCAGTACTTC. V usage is TRBV28 and J usage is TRBJ2-5; 7 nucleotides agree with TRBD2. Looked up from germline, CDR1 is MDHEN and CDR2 is SYDVKM. The CDR3 runs to 14 residues. Full variable domain (remainder filled in from reference TRBV28 and TRBJ2-5): DVKVTQSSRYLVKRTGEKVFLECVQDMDHENMFWYRQDPGLGLRLIYFSYDVKMKEKGDIPEGYSVSREKKERFSLILESASTNQTSMYLCASILAGATGTQYFGPGTRLLVL.

The chain links TRBV7-2 to TRBJ1-5; D possibly corresponds to TRBD1 (5 bases). The V end lost 5 bases, the J end lost 3 bases, and 14 bases lay between the germline ends. This CDR3 has 15 residues. The germline V gene has CDR1 SGHTA and CDR2 FQGNSA. The CDR3 loop is CASSRDGALNQPQHF. The CDR3 DNA sequence: TGTGCCAGCAGCCGGGACGGGGCCCTCAATCAGCCCCAGCATTTT.

This clone is classed as medium-sized. The chain recombines TRBV6-1 with TRBJ1-3, with D tentatively TRBD1 (5 bases). CDR1 MNHNS and CDR2 SASEGT come from the germline V gene. This CDR3 is built from 15 residues. Trimming left V 6 bases short and J 4 bases short, with 16 bases between. The CDR3 reads CASSIEMAGGNTIYF. The DNA of the CDR3 is TGTGCCAGCAGCATCGAGATGGCAGGGGGAAACACCATATATTTT.

The V gene is TRBV4-1, the J gene TRBJ1-2; the match to TRBD1 covers 9 bases. CDR3 length: 16 residues. The germline CDR1 and CDR2 sequences are MGHRA and YSYEKL. J lost 4 bases, V lost 5 bases, and 11 bases had no gene match. CDR3 sequence: CASSWDRDRQVYGYTF. The CDR3 nucleotides read TGCGCCAGCAGCTGGGACAGGGATCGTCAAGTCTATGGCTACACCTTC.

The chain couples TRBV27 to TRBJ2-2; no clear D gene. This CDR3 region has 14 residues. Trimming left V 3 bases short and J 6 bases short, with 11 bases between. Germline V gene lookup returns CDR1 MNHEY and CDR2 SMNVEV (reference sequence). CDR3 DNA: TGTGCCAGCAGTTTTGGGTCTTCGGCCGGGGAGCTGTTTTTT. The encoded protein is CASSFGSSAGELFF.

J is TRBJ2-7 and V is TRBV29-1, with D perhaps matching TRBD2 (5 bases). In germline, CDR1 is SQVTM, CDR2 ANQGSEA. Trimming cost V 6 bases and J 3 bases, with 6 bases left between them. The CDR3 length is 10 residues. For the CDR3, the DNA is TGCAGCGTGGGAGACTACGAGCAGTACTTC. This codes for CSVGDYEQYF.

This clone was seen a single time. This chain uses TRBV5-4 with TRBJ2-7, with D tentatively TRBD2 (5 bases). Germline V gene sequence: CDR1 SGHNT, CDR2 YYREEE (reference sequence). This CDR3 contains 14 residues. Between the trimmed V and J ends, which lost 0 bases and 2 bases, there was a span of 9 bases. CDR3 bases: TGTGCCAGCAGCTTGGCCGGGGTTACCTACGAGCAGTACTTC. Amino acid sequence: CASSLAGVTYEQYF.

The V call is TRBV29-1, the J call TRBJ2-7, with 7 bases aligning to TRBD1. V lost 3 bases and J lost 7; bases outside the gene matches: 24. The CDR3 has 18 amino acids. Germline V lookup: CDR1 SQVTM, CDR2 ANQGSEA. Written as DNA, the CDR3 is TGCAGCGTTGAGAGGATTGCAGGGGTAGCAGGGGGTCGAGGAGAGCAGTACTTC. Residues: CSVERIAGVAGGRGEQYF.

The genes are TRBV6-1 and TRBJ1-3, with a tentative D call TRBD1 (5 bases). From germline, CDR1 is MNHNS and CDR2 SASEGT. Trimming stripped 6 bases from V and 0 bases from J, with 6 bases between. The CDR3 is 13 amino acids. Written as DNA, the CDR3 is TGTGCCAGCAGGGGGGGCTCTGGAAACACCATATATTTT. This gives the protein CASRGGSGNTIYF.

This clone was seen once. The genes are TRBV30 and TRBJ2-2; maybe TRBD2 (6 bases). Deletions cut 3 bases from V and 4 bases from J, with 9 bases between. CDR1 and CDR2 from the germline V gene are GTSNPN and SVGIG (reference sequence). The CDR3 totals 13 residues. CDR3 protein: CAWRNGGTGELFF. The CDR3 DNA reads as TGTGCCTGGAGGAACGGGGGCACCGGGGAGCTGTTTTTT.

This clone was seen a handful of times. The J gene is TRBJ1-1, the V gene TRBV5-6, with D possibly being TRBD1 (5 bases). This CDR3 has 16 residues. Trimming stripped 0 bases from V and 2 bases from J, with 14 bases between. In germline, CDR1 is SGHDT, CDR2 YYEEEE. CDR3 sequence (DNA): TGTGCCAGCAGCTTGGACCGATCGGGGGGAAACACTGAAGCTTTCTTT. Translated, it gives CASSLDRSGGNTEAFF.

Only a few counts were recorded for this clone. The chain employs TRBV20-1 and TRBJ1-2; no clear D. V lost 5 bases to trimming and J lost 5 bases, with 9 bases between them. This CDR3 region has 11 residues. Per the germline V gene, CDR1 is DFQATT and CDR2 is SNEGSKA (reference sequence). Here the CDR3 DNA reads TGCAGTGCTTCCCAGGAATATGGCTACACCTTC. It translates to CSASQEYGYTF.

The chain couples TRBV7-8 to TRBJ2-2; unclear D gene. CDR1 is SGHVS, CDR2 FQNEAQ, per germline. The CDR3 runs 16 residues. Trimming took off 0 bases at V and 2 bases at J, with 10 bases between the two ends. The CDR3 DNA follows: TGTGCCAGCAGCTTAGCCTGGGCAGTAAACACCGGGGAGCTGTTTTTT. Protein sequence: CASSLAWAVNTGELFF.

The rearrangement links TRBV5-1 to TRBJ2-1; the D gene is possibly TRBD1 (6 bases). This CDR3 comprises 12 residues. V dropped 6 bases and J dropped 10 bases, with 14 bases sitting between them. CDR1 and CDR2 from the germline V gene are SGHRS and YFSETQ. CDR3 protein: CASTTDDREQFF. CDR3 DNA: TGCGCCAGCACCACCGACGACAGGGAGCAGTTCTTC.

This chain joins TRBV4-1 and TRBJ2-5; 7 nucleotides match TRBD2. The V and J ends lost 0 bases and 1 base, in that order; junction bases with no gene match: 5. Per the germline V gene, CDR1 is MGHRA and CDR2 is YSYEKL. This CDR3 has 16 amino acids. The CDR3 is CASSQEGAGIQETQYF. The CDR3 DNA reads TGCGCCAGCAGCCAAGAGGGAGCGGGGATCCAAGAGACCCAGTACTTC.

The chain employs TRBV7-2 and TRBJ2-5; a possible D gene is TRBD1 (5 bases). Germline CDR1 and CDR2: SGHTA and FQGNSA. The CDR3 is made up of 14 amino acids. V was cut by 3 bases and J by 5 bases, with 13 bases left in between. In DNA, the CDR3 is TGTGCCAGCAGCTTCAGGGTGCTGGGGGAGACCCAGTACTTC. Protein: CASSFRVLGETQYF. The whole variable domain, remainder taken from reference TRBV7-2 and TRBJ2-5, is GAGVSQSPSNKVTEKGKDVELRCDPISGHTALYWYRQSLGQGLEFLIYFQGNSAPDKSGLPSDRFSAERTGGSVSTLTIQRTQQEDSAVYLCASSFRVLGETQYFGPGTRLLVL.